This TCR beta chain originates from a study of blood T cell repertoires in COVID-19. Overall study context: COVID-19 samples, acute and convalescent, were from the United States, Italy and Spain.

Authors' processing steps: Reference gene primer amplification gave nucleated cell count estimates. This table comes from immunoSEQ multiplex PCR, and its TCRdb copy is limited to in-frame clones, with some not included. That table furnishes V, J and clone size, whereas the DNA furnished D and trimming. The sample lists about 130,000 clones, around 86% occurring once. What was sequenced was peripheral blood. This TCR was recovered from a man aged 55-75 years with acute or convalescent COVID-19.

The CDR3 DNA reads as TGCGCCAGCAGCTTAGGGACTGCGAACACTGAAGCTTTCTTT. This codes for CASSLGTANTEAFF. The chain uses TRBV5-1 and TRBJ1-1, with a possible D match to TRBD1 (5 bases). Per the germline V gene, CDR1 is SGHRS and CDR2 is YFSETQ. Trimming took off 2 bases at V and 1 base at J, with 9 bases between the two ends. CDR3 length: 14 amino acids.